This note documents a single T cell receptor (beta chain) sequence. The antigen remains unidentified. The CDR3 consists of 15 residues. The V end lost 1 base, the J end lost 5 bases, and 13 bases lay between the germline ends. Germline V gene data show CDR1 as SGHTA and CDR2 as FQGNSA. This specimen comes from a study of PD-1 blockade in classical Hodgkin lymphoma. Study conclusions and caveats: The study reported lower baseline TCR diversity in newly diagnosed patients than in healthy donors. Although disease activity or prior therapy may be involved, causes of the repertoire differences remain undefined.

This sample's time point: newly diagnosed, previously untreated cHL patient sample. Newly diagnosed, untreated classical Hodgkin lymphoma PBMCs provided comparison. Clones were read by immunoSEQ multiplex PCR, and TCRdb kept only the in-frame ones, dropping some. The table lists tens of thousands of clones, approximately 90% of them singletons. J is TRBJ2-3 and V is TRBV7-2; D not certain. The clonotype was recovered from a human donor with classical Hodgkin lymphoma. The sample consisted of peripheral blood mononuclear cells (PBMCs). The CDR3 bases are TGTGCCAGCAGCTTAGTAGACGGGTCGCAAGATACGCAGTATTTT. Protein sequence: CASSLVDGSQDTQYF.